The present T cell receptor (beta chain) was sequenced within a study of shared clonotypes between healthy human individuals. General study results and limits: Donors were few, which limited the genetic and exposure-history diversity represented.

With respect to this clone: The antigen is undetermined.

TCRdb keeps only in-frame clones here, not all; method: immunoSEQ multiplex PCR. The data show around 2.1 million clones, with about 92% seen just once and about 1.5% held by the top ten. Cells designated naive CD8 were CD45RO-negative and were positively selected for CCR7, with terminally differentiated effector memory CD45RA+ cells excluded. The donors were adults (healthy and HIV-negative) with no recent acute infections or vaccinations. Trimming shortened V by 2 bases and J by 5 bases, and 9 bases separated the two germline ends. This CDR3 contains 13 residues. Germline CDR1 reads KGHSY; CDR2 reads FQNENV.

The rearrangement joins TRBV16 to TRBJ1-2; D call uncertain. The receptor was isolated from a man between 18 and 35 years old in good health. Some clones in this sample may be carry-over from other donors' samples. Sequencing was done on a sample of naive CD8+ T cells from PBMCs. CDR3 sequence (DNA): TGTGCCAGCAGCCAAGGCTGGGAGTATGGCTACACCTTC. Amino acids: CASSQGWEYGYTF.